Listed below are T cell receptor beta chains from one sample, sequenced in a study of OX40 agonist ivuxolimab in advanced cancers. The table came from immunoSEQ multiplex PCR; TCRdb's copy has only in-frame clones and leaves some out. The table lists about 17,000 clones, roughly 75% of them singletons. The sequences come from CD4+ or CD8+ T cells sorted from blood, collected in a trial of the OX40 agonist ivuxolimab. Every receptor here comes from an adult with an advanced solid tumor such as melanoma, head and neck, liver or kidney cancer. The CDR3 runs from the conserved cysteine through the conserved F or W. The order of the fields is D gene, J gene, clone size, V gene, CDR3 protein, CDR3 DNA. D genes are given only for firm matches. Size tells how often a clone was seen (once, few, many) or the class of an expanded clone, and some rows leave it out.

D gene: .; J gene: TRBJ2-7; clone size: few; V gene: TRBV15; CDR3 protein: CATSSNEQGFEQYF; CDR3 DNA: TGTGCCACCAGCAGTAATGAACAGGGTTTCGAGCAGTACTTC
D gene: TRBD1; J gene: TRBJ1-2; clone size: once; V gene: TRBV29-1; CDR3 protein: CSVRGQGEDYTF; CDR3 DNA: TGCAGCGTCAGAGGGCAGGGGGAGGACTACACCTTC
D gene: TRBD1; J gene: TRBJ1-4; clone size: .; V gene: TRBV7-9; CDR3 protein: CASSLEWIGGDEKLFF; CDR3 DNA: TGTGCCAGCAGCTTAGAGTGGATAGGGGGCGATGAAAAACTGTTTTTT
D gene: TRBD1; J gene: TRBJ2-7; clone size: .; V gene: TRBV28; CDR3 protein: CASRLRDSPSYEQYF; CDR3 DNA: TGTGCCAGCAGGCTCCGGGACAGTCCTTCCTACGAGCAGTACTTC
D gene: TRBD2; J gene: TRBJ2-3; clone size: few; V gene: TRBV9; CDR3 protein: CASSPSRRGFTDTQYF; CDR3 DNA: TGTGCCAGCAGCCCGTCTCGGCGGGGGTTCACAGATACGCAGTATTTT
D gene: .; J gene: TRBJ1-4; clone size: .; V gene: TRBV11-2; CDR3 protein: CASSPFRLTNEKLFF; CDR3 DNA: TGTGCCAGCAGCCCCTTTAGGTTGACTAATGAAAAACTGTTTTTT
D gene: TRBD1; J gene: TRBJ2-7; clone size: few; V gene: TRBV28; CDR3 protein: CASAPGTGLYYEQYF; CDR3 DNA: TGTGCCAGCGCACCCGGGACAGGGTTATACTACGAGCAGTACTTC
D gene: .; J gene: TRBJ2-1; clone size: .; V gene: TRBV4-1; CDR3 protein: CASSQNSGPYNEQFF; CDR3 DNA: TGCGCCAGCAGCCAAAACAGCGGACCTTACAATGAGCAGTTCTTC
D gene: .; J gene: TRBJ2-7; clone size: .; V gene: TRBV28; CDR3 protein: CASSLGRVDYEQYF; CDR3 DNA: TGTGCCAGCAGTTTAGGAAGGGTCGACTACGAGCAGTACTTC
D gene: TRBD2; J gene: TRBJ2-1; clone size: .; V gene: TRBV19; CDR3 protein: CASSQSGRSYNEQFF; CDR3 DNA: TGTGCCAGTAGCCAAAGCGGGAGGTCTTACAATGAGCAGTTCTTC
D gene: .; J gene: TRBJ2-3; clone size: .; V gene: TRBV9; CDR3 protein: CASSEPAEGGTDTQYF; CDR3 DNA: TGTGCCAGCAGCGAACCAGCCGAGGGGGGCACAGATACGCAGTATTTT
D gene: .; J gene: TRBJ2-7; clone size: .; V gene: TRBV6-5; CDR3 protein: CASSYSTLHEQYF; CDR3 DNA: TGTGCCAGCAGTTACTCCACTCTCCACGAGCAGTACTTC
D gene: .; J gene: TRBJ1-2; clone size: .; V gene: TRBV6-6; CDR3 protein: CASSSSGLGYTF; CDR3 DNA: TGTGCCAGCAGTTCCTCCGGGTTGGGCTACACCTTC
D gene: .; J gene: TRBJ1-1; clone size: .; V gene: TRBV6-5; CDR3 protein: CAISTGPDTEAFF; CDR3 DNA: TGTGCCATCTCGACAGGACCAGACACTGAAGCTTTCTTT
D gene: .; J gene: TRBJ2-3; clone size: .; V gene: TRBV7-7; CDR3 protein: CASSPTSRRDTQYF; CDR3 DNA: TGTGCTAGCAGCCCTACTTCTAGGCGGGATACGCAGTATTTT
D gene: .; J gene: TRBJ2-1; clone size: .; V gene: TRBV12-2; CDR3 protein: CASSPEGPWDEQFF; CDR3 DNA: TGTGCCAGCAGCCCTGAGGGGCCTTGGGATGAGCAGTTCTTC
D gene: TRBD2; J gene: TRBJ2-7; clone size: medium-sized; V gene: TRBV9; CDR3 protein: CASSPSGRGVPYEQYF; CDR3 DNA: TGTGCCAGCAGCCCCAGCGGCCGGGGGGTTCCCTACGAGCAGTACTTC
D gene: TRBD2; J gene: TRBJ2-3; clone size: .; V gene: TRBV27; CDR3 protein: CASKGLAYTQYF; CDR3 DNA: TGTGCCAGCAAGGGACTAGCGTATACGCAGTATTTT
D gene: TRBD2; J gene: TRBJ2-1; clone size: .; V gene: TRBV6-1; CDR3 protein: CASSEPRASGGPNEQFF; CDR3 DNA: TGTGCCAGCAGTGAACCCCGAGCTAGCGGGGGGCCGAATGAGCAGTTCTTC
D gene: .; J gene: TRBJ2-1; clone size: .; V gene: TRBV2; CDR3 protein: CASSEGGWNEQFF; CDR3 DNA: TGTGCCAGCAGTGAAGGGGGGTGGAATGAGCAGTTCTTC
D gene: .; J gene: TRBJ2-1; clone size: once; V gene: TRBV6-1; CDR3 protein: CASSESWSSYNEQFF; CDR3 DNA: TGTGCCAGCAGTGAAAGTTGGAGCTCCTACAATGAGCAGTTCTTC
D gene: .; J gene: TRBJ2-7; clone size: .; V gene: TRBV6-1; CDR3 protein: CASSYGGGPYEQYF; CDR3 DNA: TGTGCCAGCAGTTATGGAGGGGGCCCCTACGAGCAGTACTTC
D gene: .; J gene: TRBJ2-2; clone size: .; V gene: TRBV6-4; CDR3 protein: CASSEAGGTGELFF; CDR3 DNA: TGTGCCAGCAGTGAAGCGGGTGGGACCGGGGAGCTGTTTTTT
D gene: .; J gene: TRBJ2-7; clone size: .; V gene: TRBV6-5; CDR3 protein: CASSPFAGGSYEQYF; CDR3 DNA: TGTGCCAGCAGCCCCTTCGCCGGGGGCTCCTACGAGCAGTACTTC
D gene: .; J gene: TRBJ1-5; clone size: .; V gene: TRBV30; CDR3 protein: CAWSGRESGPQHF; CDR3 DNA: TGTGCCTGGAGTGGCCGCGAGTCAGGGCCCCAGCATTTT
D gene: .; J gene: TRBJ2-7; clone size: once; V gene: TRBV9; CDR3 protein: CASSVRQGYEQYF; CDR3 DNA: TGTGCCAGCAGCGTACGGCAGGGTTACGAGCAGTACTTC
D gene: TRBD1; J gene: TRBJ1-2; clone size: few; V gene: TRBV6-5; CDR3 protein: CASALVSGTDYGYTF; CDR3 DNA: TGTGCCAGCGCATTAGTCTCCGGGACAGATTATGGCTACACCTTC
D gene: .; J gene: TRBJ2-5; clone size: .; V gene: TRBV4-1; CDR3 protein: CASSHEPGLEETQYF; CDR3 DNA: TGCGCCAGCAGCCACGAGCCGGGACTTGAAGAGACCCAGTACTTC
D gene: .; J gene: TRBJ1-1; clone size: .; V gene: TRBV19; CDR3 protein: CASSLKGPEAFF; CDR3 DNA: TGTGCCAGTAGTTTGAAGGGGCCTGAAGCTTTCTTT
D gene: .; J gene: TRBJ1-5; clone size: once; V gene: TRBV7-8; CDR3 protein: CASSLVGAAGSYISNQPQHF; CDR3 DNA: TGTGCCAGCAGCTTAGTAGGGGCAGCCGGGTCGTACATCAGCAATCAGCCCCAGCATTTT
D gene: .; J gene: TRBJ2-3; clone size: .; V gene: TRBV28; CDR3 protein: CASSSDPVTQYF; CDR3 DNA: TGTGCCAGCAGCTCCGACCCCGTTACGCAGTATTTT
D gene: .; J gene: TRBJ2-1; clone size: .; V gene: TRBV7-8; CDR3 protein: CASSSGTEIVEQFF; CDR3 DNA: TGTGCCAGCAGCTCCGGGACCGAGATTGTTGAGCAGTTCTTC
D gene: .; J gene: TRBJ2-5; clone size: .; V gene: TRBV27; CDR3 protein: CASRERASAQTQYF; CDR3 DNA: TGTGCCAGCAGGGAACGGGCTAGCGCGCAGACCCAGTACTTC
D gene: TRBD2; J gene: TRBJ2-2; clone size: .; V gene: TRBV14; CDR3 protein: CASSQAGLANYGETGELFF; CDR3 DNA: TGTGCCAGCAGCCAAGCTGGACTAGCGAACTACGGGGAGACCGGGGAGCTGTTTTTT
D gene: .; J gene: TRBJ1-6; clone size: .; V gene: TRBV5-1; CDR3 protein: CASSLSEGGSPLHF; CDR3 DNA: TGCGCCAGCAGCTTATCGGAGGGGGGTTCACCCCTCCACTTT
D gene: TRBD1; J gene: TRBJ2-2; clone size: .; V gene: TRBV27; CDR3 protein: CASSSGQGTAGELFF; CDR3 DNA: TGTGCCAGCAGTTCGGGACAGGGGACGGCCGGGGAGCTGTTTTTT
D gene: TRBD2; J gene: TRBJ2-3; clone size: .; V gene: TRBV7-9; CDR3 protein: CASSPSGSPDTQYF; CDR3 DNA: TGTGCCAGCAGCCCTAGCGGGAGCCCAGATACGCAGTATTTT
D gene: .; J gene: TRBJ2-1; clone size: .; V gene: TRBV19; CDR3 protein: CASSILQGNNEQFF; CDR3 DNA: TGTGCCAGTAGTATTCTACAGGGTAACAATGAGCAGTTCTTC
D gene: .; J gene: TRBJ2-7; clone size: .; V gene: TRBV9; CDR3 protein: CASSVEAGSYEQYF; CDR3 DNA: TGTGCCAGCAGCGTAGAGGCTGGTTCCTACGAGCAGTACTTC
D gene: .; J gene: TRBJ2-4; clone size: .; V gene: TRBV5-6; CDR3 protein: CASSFPGDVKNIQYF; CDR3 DNA: TGTGCCAGCAGCTTTCCCGGGGATGTCAAAAACATTCAGTACTTC
D gene: .; J gene: TRBJ1-2; clone size: .; V gene: TRBV6-6; CDR3 protein: CASSYDGGFSYTF; CDR3 DNA: TGTGCCAGCAGTTACGACGGCGGGTTTAGCTACACCTTC
D gene: .; J gene: TRBJ2-7; clone size: .; V gene: TRBV9; CDR3 protein: CASSLSGDSYEQYF; CDR3 DNA: TGTGCCAGCAGCCTCTCGGGGGACTCCTACGAGCAGTACTTC
D gene: .; J gene: TRBJ2-3; clone size: .; V gene: TRBV29-1; CDR3 protein: CSVLGTWDTQYF; CDR3 DNA: TGCAGCGTTCTAGGGACTTGGGATACGCAGTATTTT
D gene: .; J gene: TRBJ2-7; clone size: .; V gene: TRBV30; CDR3 protein: CAGRDGYEQYF; CDR3 DNA: TGTGCCGGTCGGGACGGCTACGAGCAGTACTTC
D gene: TRBD1; J gene: TRBJ1-2; clone size: once; V gene: TRBV7-9; CDR3 protein: CASSFIDRGQGYTF; CDR3 DNA: TGTGCCAGCAGCTTTATCGACAGGGGCCAAGGCTACACCTTC
D gene: .; J gene: TRBJ2-2; clone size: .; V gene: TRBV30; CDR3 protein: CAWSTDNTGELFF; CDR3 DNA: TGTGCCTGGAGTACAGACAACACCGGGGAGCTGTTTTTT
D gene: TRBD1; J gene: TRBJ2-5; clone size: .; V gene: TRBV9; CDR3 protein: CASTPGDRAQETQYF; CDR3 DNA: TGTGCCAGCACCCCAGGGGACAGGGCTCAAGAGACCCAGTACTTC
D gene: .; J gene: TRBJ2-7; clone size: .; V gene: TRBV5-6; CDR3 protein: CASTLGAYEQYF; CDR3 DNA: TGTGCCAGCACCCTAGGGGCCTACGAGCAGTACTTC
D gene: .; J gene: TRBJ1-1; clone size: few; V gene: TRBV29-1; CDR3 protein: CSVPPKPLLAGPLNTEAFF; CDR3 DNA: TGCAGCGTCCCCCCAAAACCCCTCTTGGCAGGACCCTTGAACACTGAAGCTTTCTTT